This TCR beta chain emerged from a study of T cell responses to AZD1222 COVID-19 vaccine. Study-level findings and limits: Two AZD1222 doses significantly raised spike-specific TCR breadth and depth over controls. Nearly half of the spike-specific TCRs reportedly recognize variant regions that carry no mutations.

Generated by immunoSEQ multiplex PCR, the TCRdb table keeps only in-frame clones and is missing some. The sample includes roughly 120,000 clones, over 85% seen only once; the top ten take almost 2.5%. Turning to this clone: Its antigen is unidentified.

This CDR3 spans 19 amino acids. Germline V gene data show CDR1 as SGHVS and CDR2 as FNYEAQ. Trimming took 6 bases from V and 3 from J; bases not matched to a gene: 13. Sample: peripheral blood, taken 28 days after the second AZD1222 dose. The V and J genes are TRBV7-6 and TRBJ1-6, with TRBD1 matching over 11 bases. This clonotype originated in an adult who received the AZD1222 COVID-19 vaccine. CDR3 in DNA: TGTGCCAGCAGTCGGAACGCCGGGACAGGGGGGTTCTATAATTCACCCCTCCACTTT. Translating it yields CASSRNAGTGGFYNSPLHF.